This entry describes one T cell receptor beta chain. The target antigen is unknown. This record comes from a study of post-analysis software for immune sequencing data. Study-level findings and limits: Roughly five TRBV segments occurring more often in patients than controls included TRBV5-6, TRBV5-1 and TRBV20-1.

Each TCR beta cDNA library carried unique molecular identifiers. TCRdb called the PCR reads again in MiXCR, with one record for every CDR3 protein. The sample holds some 800,000 distinct CDR3 sequences, 46% seen once. This CDR3 is 14 amino acids long. V lost 4 bases and J lost 5, with 18 bases in between. CDR1 DFQATT and CDR2 SNEGSKA come from the germline V gene (reference sequence). The sequencing input was blood. The chain couples TRBV20-1 to TRBJ2-7, with a tentative D call TRBD1 (5 bases). The sequence was collected from a girl aged 5 to 17 with multiple sclerosis. CDR3 in amino acids: CSAKLGWGGHEQYF. In nucleotides, the CDR3 is TGCAGTGCTAAATTGGGATGGGGCGGCCACGAGCAGTACTTC.